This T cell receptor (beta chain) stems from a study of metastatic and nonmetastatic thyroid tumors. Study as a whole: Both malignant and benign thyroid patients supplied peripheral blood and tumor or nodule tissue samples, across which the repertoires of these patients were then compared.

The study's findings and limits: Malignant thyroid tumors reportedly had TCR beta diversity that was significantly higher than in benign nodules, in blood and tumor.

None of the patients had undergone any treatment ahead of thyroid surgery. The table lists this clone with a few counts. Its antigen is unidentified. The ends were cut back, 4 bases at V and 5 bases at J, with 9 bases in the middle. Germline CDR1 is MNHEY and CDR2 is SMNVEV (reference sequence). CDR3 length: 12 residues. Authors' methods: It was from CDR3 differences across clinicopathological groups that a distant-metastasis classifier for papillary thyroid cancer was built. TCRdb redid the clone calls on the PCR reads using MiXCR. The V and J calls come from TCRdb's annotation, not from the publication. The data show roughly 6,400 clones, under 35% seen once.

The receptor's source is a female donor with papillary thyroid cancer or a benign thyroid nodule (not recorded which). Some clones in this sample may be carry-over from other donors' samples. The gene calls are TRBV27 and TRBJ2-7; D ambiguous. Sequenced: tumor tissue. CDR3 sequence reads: CASSSTGDEQYF. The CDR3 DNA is TGTGCCAGCAGTTCGACTGGCGACGAGCAGTACTTC.